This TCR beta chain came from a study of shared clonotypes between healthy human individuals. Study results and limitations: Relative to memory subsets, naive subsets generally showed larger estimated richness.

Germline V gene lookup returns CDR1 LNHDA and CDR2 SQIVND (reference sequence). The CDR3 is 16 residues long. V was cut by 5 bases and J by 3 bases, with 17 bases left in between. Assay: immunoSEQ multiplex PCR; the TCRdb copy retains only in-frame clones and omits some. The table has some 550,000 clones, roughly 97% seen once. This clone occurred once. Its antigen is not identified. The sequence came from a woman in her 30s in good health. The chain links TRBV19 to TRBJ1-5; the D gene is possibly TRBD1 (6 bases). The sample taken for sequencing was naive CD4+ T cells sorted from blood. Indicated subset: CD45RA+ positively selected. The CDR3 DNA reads TGTGCCAGTAGTCCCGGGACACGGCGGAACAATCAGCCCCAGCATTTT. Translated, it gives CASSPGTRRNNQPQHF.